The 3 T cell receptor beta chains presented below share a single source sample, sequenced in a study of T cell repertoires in cytomegalovirus infection. Their antigens are not known. TCRdb called the reads again in MiXCR, with one record for every CDR3 protein. The profile shows 680,000 or so distinct CDR3 sequences, roughly 33% of them singletons. The sequencing here drew on cultured PBMCs, taken from culture after CMV antigen stimulation. These TCRs come from a human donor in good health (CMV status not recorded). Some clones in this sample may be carry-over from other donors' samples.

The rearrangement joins TRBV5-4 to TRBJ2-7; D unclear. This CDR3 is built from 15 residues. Germline V gene data show CDR1 as SGHNT and CDR2 as YYREEE (reference sequence). V gave up 0 bases and J gave up 4 bases, with 14 bases separating them. This chain's CDR3 is CASSLDPIGSYEQYF. The CDR3, as DNA: TGTGCCAGCAGCTTGGACCCTATAGGGTCGTACGAGCAGTACTTC. The full variable domain, completed using reference TRBV5-4 and TRBJ2-7, is ETGVTQSPTHLIKTRGQQVTLRCSSQSGHNTVSWYQQALGQGPQFIFQYYREEENGRGNFPPRFSGLQFPNYSSELNVNALELDDSALYLCASSLDPIGSYEQYFGPGTRLTVT.

The chain links TRBV4-1 to TRBJ2-1; a possible D gene is TRBD2 (6 bases). This CDR3 region has 15 residues. Germline lookup yields CDR1 MGHRA and CDR2 YSYEKL. Trimming shortened V by 2 bases and J by 6 bases, and 14 bases separated the two germline ends. The CDR3: CASSQQGGRINEQFF. As DNA, the CDR3 is TGCGCCAGCAGCCAACAGGGAGGACGGATCAATGAGCAGTTCTTC.

The genes are TRBV6-6 and TRBJ2-7, with 15 bases identical to TRBD2. Losses at the gene ends were 0 bases for V and 2 bases for J; bases not matched to a gene: 8. The CDR3 spans 19 residues. CDR1 and CDR2 from the germline V gene are MNHNY and SVGAGI (reference sequence). CDR3 protein: CASSYSSPGTSGGTYEQYF. CDR3 DNA sequence: TGTGCCAGCAGTTACTCGAGCCCCGGGACTAGCGGGGGGACCTACGAGCAGTACTTC.